Listed here is a single TCR beta chain. The antigen is undetermined. This specimen belongs to a study of T cell clones after liver transplantation. Background on the study: Samples came pre-transplant, pre-randomization before withdrawal, and post-randomization after withdrawal ended.

Overall study findings and caveats: Rather than being deleted, graft donor-reactive T cells may have moved into the graft. Post-transplant time points were not standardized, so conclusions are preliminary.

This CDR3 region has 13 residues. Trimming stripped 5 bases from V and 2 bases from J, with 7 bases between. Germline V CDR1 and CDR2: MNHNS, SASEGT. Data came from immunoSEQ multiplex PCR; TCRdb stores just in-frame clones and leaves some out. The data show around 97,000 clones, with about 86% seen just once and around 3% held by the top ten. The chain has TRBV6-1 and TRBJ1-3, with a tentative D call TRBD1 (5 bases). Sequences were derived from CD4+ T cells from blood, sampled approximately 43 months after liver transplant. The TCR was taken from a human patient who received a liver transplant. Some T cells may have originated in the graft donor. In DNA form, the CDR3 reads TGTGCCAGCAGTTGGGGGACTGGAAACACCATATATTTT. Amino acids: CASSWGTGNTIYF.